The present T cell receptor beta chain was sequenced within a study of blood T cell repertoires in COVID-19. Study context: Acute and convalescent COVID-19 specimens originated in the United States, Italy and Spain. Sources were T cells, B-cell-depleted T cells, or PBMCs; the material itself was cDNA or gDNA.

Study processing details: Cell counts per sample came from amplifying reference gene primers. Data came from immunoSEQ multiplex PCR; TCRdb stores just in-frame clones and leaves some out. V and J calls and clone size are those listed in that table; D and trimming were worked out from the DNA. The sample has under 100,000 clones, 87% seen once. Trimming stripped 3 bases from V and 4 bases from J, with 4 bases between. Per the germline V gene, CDR1 is LNHNV and CDR2 is YYDKDF (reference sequence). This CDR3 has 12 residues. This clonotype was sampled from a male donor with acute or convalescent COVID-19. The specimen was peripheral blood. The chain recombines TRBV15 with TRBJ1-5; D call uncertain. The CDR3, as DNA: TGTGCCACCAGCAGGCAGAATCAGCCCCAGCATTTT. Residues: CATSRQNQPQHF.